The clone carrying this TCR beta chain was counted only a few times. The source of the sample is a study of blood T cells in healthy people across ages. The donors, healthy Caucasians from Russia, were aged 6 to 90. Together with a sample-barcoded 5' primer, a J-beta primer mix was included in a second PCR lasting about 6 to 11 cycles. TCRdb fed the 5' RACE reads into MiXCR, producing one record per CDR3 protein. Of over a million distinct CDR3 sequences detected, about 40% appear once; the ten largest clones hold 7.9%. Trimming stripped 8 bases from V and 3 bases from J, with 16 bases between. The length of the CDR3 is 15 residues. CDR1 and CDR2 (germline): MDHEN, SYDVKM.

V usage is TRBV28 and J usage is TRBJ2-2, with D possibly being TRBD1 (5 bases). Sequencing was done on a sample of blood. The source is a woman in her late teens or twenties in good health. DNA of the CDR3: TGTGCCAGCGCATTGCCCGACAGATACACCGGGGAGCTGTTTTTT. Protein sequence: CASALPDRYTGELFF. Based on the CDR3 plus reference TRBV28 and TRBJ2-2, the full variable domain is DVKVTQSSRYLVKRTGEKVFLECVQDMDHENMFWYRQDPGLGLRLIYFSYDVKMKEKGDIPEGYSVSREKKERFSLILESASTNQTSMYLCASALPDRYTGELFFGEGSRLTVL.